The 2 T cell receptor beta chains below all came from one sample that was sequenced in a study of control samples from healthy donors and cancer patients. Method: immunoSEQ multiplex PCR; TCRdb's copy keeps in-frame clones and lacks some. The table records over 10,000 clones, 85% to 95% of them present only once. The sequenced sample was PBMCs. The origin of the receptors is an older man with lung cancer.

The V and J genes are TRBV19 and TRBJ2-1, with 10 bases lining up with TRBD2. Germline values: CDR1 LNHDA, CDR2 SQIVND (reference sequence). This CDR3 contains 15 residues. The V and J ends lost 2 bases and 8 bases, in that order; junction bases with no gene match: 6. The CDR3 here is CASSIRSGGAHEQFF. The CDR3 DNA reads as TGTGCCAGTAGTATAAGGAGCGGGGGGGCCCATGAGCAGTTCTTC. The whole variable domain, filled in from reference TRBV19 and TRBJ2-1, reads DGGITQSPKYLFRKEGQNVTLSCEQNLNHDAMYWYRQDPGQGLRLIYYSQIVNDFQKGDIAEGYSVSREKKESFPLTVTSAQKNPTAFYLCASSIRSGGAHEQFFGPGTRLTVL.

CDR3 DNA sequence: TGTGCCAGCAGCAGCGGTAACACCGGGGAGCTGTTTTTT. Its protein product is CASSSGNTGELFF. J is TRBJ2-2 and V is TRBV11-3; a weak D match, TRBD2 (5 bases). Germline CDR1 reads SGHNT; CDR2 reads YENEEA. This CDR3 region has 13 residues. V dropped 5 bases and J dropped 2 bases, with 6 bases sitting between them.